This T cell receptor (beta chain) emerged from a study of cytomegalovirus exposure and HLA in healthy donors. Primers for the PCR totalled 60 Vbeta and 13 Jbeta. Method: immunoSEQ multiplex PCR; TCRdb's copy keeps in-frame clones and lacks some. The sample gives approximately 40,000 clones, around 82% of which show up once; approximately 10% is in the top ten. This CDR3 is 14 amino acids long. CDR1 is SEHNR, CDR2 FQNEAQ, per germline (reference sequence). V lost 5 bases, J lost 2 bases, and 12 bases lay in between. Study results and caveats: In an earlier analysis, most TCR beta V segments were productive about 87% or about 30% of the time.

With regard to this clone: Its antigen is still unknown.

The sequenced sample was PBMCs. The V and J genes are TRBV7-9 and TRBJ2-5; the D gene is possibly TRBD2 (5 bases). The TCR comes from a woman younger than 30 in good health and CMV-seropositive. The chain's CDR3 is CASSPPGVQETQYF. The CDR3 nucleotides read TGTGCCAGCAGCCCCCCCGGGGTGCAAGAGACCCAGTACTTC.